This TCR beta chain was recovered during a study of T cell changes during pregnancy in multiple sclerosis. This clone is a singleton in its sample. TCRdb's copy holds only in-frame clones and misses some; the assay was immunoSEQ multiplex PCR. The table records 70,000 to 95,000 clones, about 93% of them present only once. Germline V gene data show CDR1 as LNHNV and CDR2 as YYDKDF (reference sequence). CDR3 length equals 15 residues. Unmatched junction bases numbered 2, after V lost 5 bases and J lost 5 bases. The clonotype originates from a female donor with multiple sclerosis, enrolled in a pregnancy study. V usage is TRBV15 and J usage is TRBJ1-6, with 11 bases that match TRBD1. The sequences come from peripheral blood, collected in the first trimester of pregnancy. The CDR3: CATSSGQGDNSPLHF. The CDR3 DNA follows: TGTGCCACCAGCTCGGGACAGGGGGATAATTCACCCCTCCACTTT. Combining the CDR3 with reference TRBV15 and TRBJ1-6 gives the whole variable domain DAMVIQNPRYQVTQFGKPVTLSCSQTLNHNVMYWYQQKSSQAPKLLFHYYDKDFNNEADTPDNFQSRRPNTSFCFLDIRSPGLGDTAMYLCATSSGQGDNSPLHFGNGTRLTVT.